Below are 8 T cell receptor beta chains sequenced from a single sample in a study of cytomegalovirus exposure and HLA in healthy donors. The PCR used 60 Vbeta and 13 Jbeta primers. Produced via immunoSEQ multiplex PCR; TCRdb's table is partial and in-frame only. The profile shows roughly 70,000 clones, around 78% of them singletons. Sequenced: PBMCs. The source of these receptors is a man in his fifties or sixties in good health and CMV-seronegative.

The chain employs TRBV6-5 and TRBJ2-7, with TRBD1 matching 7 bases. The germline V gene encodes CDR1 MNHEY and CDR2 SVGAGI. V was pared by 6 bases and J by 3 bases, with 5 bases of the junction left unmatched. The CDR3 extends over 13 amino acids. CDR3 in DNA: TGTGCCAGCAGACACTCAGGGGGCTACGAGCAGTACTTC. Protein sequence: CASRHSGGYEQYF.

This clone was detected ten times or more. The V call is TRBV6-5, the J call TRBJ2-1; a possible D gene is TRBD2 (6 bases). Germline CDR1 is MNHEY and CDR2 is SVGAGI. V dropped 4 bases and J dropped 3 bases, with 16 bases sitting between them. This CDR3 is built from 16 residues. CDR3 in DNA: TGTGCCAGCAGTTTCAGACTAGGTTCTGTCTACAATGAGCAGTTCTTC. Its translation is CASSFRLGSVYNEQFF.

The V gene is TRBV19, the J gene TRBJ2-2; TRBD2 aligns across 8 bases. The V and J ends lost 6 bases and 7 bases, in that order; junction bases with no gene match: 13. The germline gives CDR1 LNHDA, CDR2 SQIVND (reference sequence). This CDR3 contains 16 residues. DNA for the CDR3: TGTGCCAGTAGCCCAGGAGGACTAGCCCTCTTCGGGGAGCTGTTTTTT. It codes for CASSPGGLALFGELFF.

The chain uses TRBV19 and TRBJ1-5; D call uncertain. This CDR3 contains 13 residues. Germline CDR1 is LNHDA and CDR2 is SQIVND (reference sequence). Deletions cut 6 bases from V and 7 bases from J, with 13 bases between. CDR3 bases: TGTGCCAGTAGCTATAACAAACTACAGCCCCAGCATTTT. Translating gives CASSYNKLQPQHF.

V gene TRBV10-3 combines with J gene TRBJ1-2; D unclear. Germline V gene lookup returns CDR1 ENHRY and CDR2 SYGVKD. This CDR3 has 13 residues. Trimming left V 9 bases short and J 4 bases short, with 15 bases between. The CDR3 DNA sequence: TGTGCCATAACCTCAGGAGGGATCTATGGCTACACCTTC. This codes for CAITSGGIYGYTF.

The CDR3 region has the DNA TGCGCCAGCAGATCTGGTGGTGGACTAGCGGCCGACGTGTGGTACTTC. Residues: CASRSGGGLAADVWYF. This chain links TRBV5-1 with TRBJ2-5; TRBD2 matches at 10 bases. In germline, CDR1 is SGHRS, CDR2 YFSETQ. This CDR3 has 16 residues. With 5 bases clipped from V and 13 bases from J, the junction kept 20 bases outside the gene matches.

The V gene is TRBV5-1, the J gene TRBJ1-1; D remains ambiguous. V was cut by 5 bases and J by 3 bases, with 14 bases left in between. This CDR3 comprises 14 residues. The germline CDR1 and CDR2 sequences are SGHRS and YFSETQ. The CDR3 region has the DNA TGCGCCAGCAGGGGAGACCTTAGGGACACTGAAGCTTTCTTT. The encoded protein is CASRGDLRDTEAFF.

This sequence joins TRBV30 and TRBJ1-6, with D hard to call. Per germline, CDR1 GTSNPN and CDR2 SVGIG (reference sequence). Trimming removed 8 bases from V and 7 bases from J, with 12 bases in between. The CDR3 contains 12 residues. The CDR3 DNA follows: TGTGCCAGCCGTCAACCCAATTCACCCCTCCACTTT. Translation: CASRQPNSPLHF. Full variable domain (remainder filled in from reference TRBV30 and TRBJ1-6): SQTIHQWPATLVQPVGSPLSLECTVEGTSNPNLYWYRQAAGRGLQLLFYSVGIGQISSEVPQNLSASRPQDRQFILSSKKLLLSDSGFYLCASRQPNSPLHFGNGTRLTVT.